A selection of T cell receptor beta chains follows, all from one sample in a study of beta chain features in type 1 diabetes. The assay was immunoSEQ multiplex PCR, and TCRdb's table has in-frame clones only and misses some. The data show around 180,000 clones, 7.8% seen once. Material: central memory CD4+ T cells from blood. Source of these receptors: a woman in her forties with type 1 diabetes. Both conserved end residues are part of each CDR3. Fields, in order: CDR3 length, J gene, D gene, V gene, clone size, CDR3 protein, CDR3 DNA. D genes are given only for firm matches. Some rows mark clone size as missing; the rest say once, few, many or name a class of expanded clone.

cdr3_length: 13; j_call: TRBJ1-4; d_call: .; v_call: TRBV11-2; clone_size: many; cdr3_aa: CASSFPGVEKLFF; cdr3_nt: TGTGCCAGCAGCTTCCCAGGGGTTGAAAAACTGTTTTTT
cdr3_length: 11; j_call: TRBJ2-1; d_call: .; v_call: TRBV6-5; clone_size: few; cdr3_aa: CASSRGNEQFF; cdr3_nt: TGTGCCAGCAGCCGGGGGAATGAGCAGTTCTTC
cdr3_length: 15; j_call: TRBJ2-3; d_call: .; v_call: TRBV30; clone_size: .; cdr3_aa: CAWVGIAAEWDTQYF; cdr3_nt: TGTGCCTGGGTGGGGATAGCGGCGGAATGGGATACGCAGTATTTT
cdr3_length: 15; j_call: TRBJ1-2; d_call: .; v_call: TRBV11-2; clone_size: few; cdr3_aa: CASSLGSGRGYGYTF; cdr3_nt: TGTGCCAGCAGCTTAGGATCGGGCCGGGGCTATGGCTACACCTTC
cdr3_length: 12; j_call: TRBJ2-7; d_call: TRBD1; v_call: TRBV30; clone_size: .; cdr3_aa: CACSGTGYEQYF; cdr3_nt: TGTGCCTGTTCCGGGACAGGGTACGAGCAGTACTTC
cdr3_length: 14; j_call: TRBJ1-6; d_call: .; v_call: TRBV5-1; clone_size: few; cdr3_aa: CASSLVGFNSPLHF; cdr3_nt: TGCGCCAGCAGCTTGGTCGGGTTCAATTCACCCCTCCACTTT
cdr3_length: 15; j_call: TRBJ2-1; d_call: TRBD1; v_call: TRBV9; clone_size: .; cdr3_aa: CASSPDRYSYNEQFF; cdr3_nt: TGTGCCAGCAGCCCGGACAGGTACTCCTACAATGAGCAGTTCTTC
cdr3_length: 15; j_call: TRBJ1-5; d_call: .; v_call: TRBV28; clone_size: .; cdr3_aa: CASRGQGVGNQPQHF; cdr3_nt: TGTGCCAGCAGGGGTCAAGGGGTAGGCAATCAGCCCCAGCATTTT
cdr3_length: 14; j_call: TRBJ1-2; d_call: TRBD1; v_call: TRBV30; clone_size: .; cdr3_aa: CAWDRGSPSDGYTF; cdr3_nt: TGTGCCTGGGACAGGGGTTCCCCCTCGGATGGCTACACCTTC
cdr3_length: 14; j_call: TRBJ1-5; d_call: .; v_call: TRBV4-3; clone_size: many; cdr3_aa: CASSQDTGGQPQHF; cdr3_nt: TGCGCCAGCAGCCAAGATACAGGTGGACAGCCCCAGCATTTT
cdr3_length: 17; j_call: TRBJ2-6; d_call: TRBD1; v_call: TRBV28; clone_size: .; cdr3_aa: CASSSGTGPSGANVLTF; cdr3_nt: TGTGCCAGCAGTTCCGGGACAGGGCCCTCTGGGGCCAACGTCCTGACTTTC
cdr3_length: 12; j_call: TRBJ2-2; d_call: .; v_call: TRBV29-1; clone_size: few; cdr3_aa: CSVGHNTGELFF; cdr3_nt: TGCAGCGTTGGACATAACACCGGGGAGCTGTTTTTT
cdr3_length: 16; j_call: TRBJ1-2; d_call: TRBD1; v_call: TRBV18; clone_size: .; cdr3_aa: CASSPGQGRANYGYTF; cdr3_nt: TGTGCCAGCTCACCGGGACAGGGAAGGGCTAACTATGGCTACACCTTC
cdr3_length: 15; j_call: TRBJ2-3; d_call: TRBD2; v_call: TRBV29-1; clone_size: few; cdr3_aa: CSVEGASGRGVGQYF; cdr3_nt: TGCAGCGTTGAAGGGGCTAGCGGGAGGGGGGTCGGGCAGTATTTT
cdr3_length: 14; j_call: TRBJ1-2; d_call: .; v_call: TRBV19; clone_size: few; cdr3_aa: CASSTGSTNYGYTF; cdr3_nt: TGTGCCAGCAGTACAGGTTCGACTAACTATGGCTACACCTTC
cdr3_length: 14; j_call: TRBJ1-5; d_call: .; v_call: TRBV4-1; clone_size: .; cdr3_aa: CASSQEPRNQPQHF; cdr3_nt: TGCGCCAGCAGCCAAGAACCTCGGAATCAGCCCCAGCATTTT
cdr3_length: 15; j_call: TRBJ1-1; d_call: .; v_call: TRBV28; clone_size: .; cdr3_aa: CASSALAGPNTEAFF; cdr3_nt: TGTGCCAGCAGTGCTCTAGCCGGCCCGAACACTGAAGCTTTCTTT
cdr3_length: 15; j_call: TRBJ2-1; d_call: .; v_call: TRBV9; clone_size: few; cdr3_aa: CASSVVSSGRDEQFF; cdr3_nt: TGTGCCAGCAGCGTAGTGTCGAGCGGGCGGGATGAGCAGTTCTTC
cdr3_length: 12; j_call: TRBJ1-2; d_call: .; v_call: TRBV7-2; clone_size: .; cdr3_aa: CASSSPNYGYTF; cdr3_nt: TGTGCCAGCAGCTCCCCAAACTATGGCTACACCTTC
cdr3_length: 16; j_call: TRBJ2-3; d_call: TRBD2; v_call: TRBV6-6; clone_size: .; cdr3_aa: CASSLDAGGSTDTQYF; cdr3_nt: TGTGCCAGCAGTTTAGATGCGGGAGGAAGCACAGATACGCAGTATTTT
cdr3_length: 13; j_call: TRBJ1-1; d_call: .; v_call: TRBV19; clone_size: .; cdr3_aa: CASSIVASTEAFF; cdr3_nt: TGTGCCAGTAGTATTGTGGCATCCACTGAAGCTTTCTTT
cdr3_length: 14; j_call: TRBJ2-1; d_call: TRBD2; v_call: TRBV5-6; clone_size: .; cdr3_aa: CASSARGRGYEQFF; cdr3_nt: TGTGCCAGCAGCGCACGCGGGAGGGGGTATGAGCAGTTCTTC
cdr3_length: 13; j_call: TRBJ2-7; d_call: .; v_call: TRBV7-9; clone_size: many; cdr3_aa: CASSIQGRTEQYF; cdr3_nt: TGTGCCAGCAGCATTCAGGGGCGGACCGAGCAGTACTTC
cdr3_length: 14; j_call: TRBJ1-2; d_call: .; v_call: TRBV29-1; clone_size: few; cdr3_aa: CSVPGTPNNYGYTF; cdr3_nt: TGCAGCGTTCCCGGGACACCAAATAACTATGGCTACACCTTC
cdr3_length: 14; j_call: TRBJ1-5; d_call: .; v_call: TRBV27; clone_size: few; cdr3_aa: CASSLKSGNQPQHF; cdr3_nt: TGTGCCAGCAGTTTGAAGTCGGGCAATCAGCCCCAGCATTTT
cdr3_length: 12; j_call: TRBJ2-1; d_call: TRBD2; v_call: TRBV28; clone_size: few; cdr3_aa: CASSPQREGMFF; cdr3_nt: TGTGCCAGCAGTCCACAGCGGGAGGGGATGTTCTTC
cdr3_length: 11; j_call: TRBJ2-3; d_call: .; v_call: TRBV6-5; clone_size: few; cdr3_aa: CASRYVDTQYF; cdr3_nt: TGTGCCAGCAGATATGTAGATACGCAGTATTTT
cdr3_length: 15; j_call: TRBJ1-2; d_call: .; v_call: TRBV4-3; clone_size: few; cdr3_aa: CASSQEEGLGYGYTF; cdr3_nt: TGCGCCAGCAGCCAAGAAGAGGGACTGGGCTATGGCTACACCTTC
cdr3_length: 14; j_call: TRBJ2-7; d_call: TRBD2; v_call: TRBV29-1; clone_size: .; cdr3_aa: CSVFPGLGSYEQYF; cdr3_nt: TGCAGCGTATTTCCGGGACTAGGGTCTTACGAGCAGTACTTC
cdr3_length: 15; j_call: TRBJ1-5; d_call: .; v_call: TRBV5-1; clone_size: .; cdr3_aa: CASSLGGGAGQPQHF; cdr3_nt: TGCGCCAGCAGCTTGGGAGGGGGGGCTGGTCAGCCCCAGCATTTT
cdr3_length: 14; j_call: TRBJ2-1; d_call: .; v_call: TRBV28; clone_size: few; cdr3_aa: CASSLPGFEHEQFF; cdr3_nt: TGTGCCAGCAGTTTACCGGGATTTGAGCATGAGCAGTTCTTC
cdr3_length: 14; j_call: TRBJ1-4; d_call: .; v_call: TRBV28; clone_size: .; cdr3_aa: CASSLQQRKEKLFF; cdr3_nt: TGTGCCAGCAGTTTGCAACAAAGAAAAGAAAAACTGTTTTTT
cdr3_length: 16; j_call: TRBJ1-4; d_call: .; v_call: TRBV11-2; clone_size: .; cdr3_aa: CASSLAPHRAREKLFF; cdr3_nt: TGTGCCAGCAGCTTAGCCCCTCACAGGGCGAGGGAAAAACTGTTTTTT
cdr3_length: 16; j_call: TRBJ1-5; d_call: .; v_call: TRBV7-2; clone_size: few; cdr3_aa: CASSSDQGSWNQPQHF; cdr3_nt: TGTGCCAGCAGCTCCGACCAGGGATCTTGGAATCAGCCCCAGCATTTT
cdr3_length: 13; j_call: TRBJ1-2; d_call: .; v_call: TRBV6-5; clone_size: few; cdr3_aa: CASSYRPGDGYTF; cdr3_nt: TGTGCCAGCAGTTATCGACCGGGGGATGGCTACACCTTC
cdr3_length: 14; j_call: TRBJ2-7; d_call: TRBD2; v_call: TRBV19; clone_size: .; cdr3_aa: CASSSGRASYEQYF; cdr3_nt: TGTGCCAGTAGTTCGGGGAGGGCCTCGTACGAGCAGTACTTC
cdr3_length: 14; j_call: TRBJ1-2; d_call: .; v_call: TRBV28; clone_size: few; cdr3_aa: CASSIEESPYGYTF; cdr3_nt: TGTGCCAGCTCGATAGAAGAGTCTCCCTATGGCTACACCTTC
cdr3_length: 14; j_call: TRBJ2-7; d_call: TRBD1; v_call: TRBV5-1; clone_size: few; cdr3_aa: CASSPRQGAYEQYF; cdr3_nt: TGCGCCAGCAGCCCTCGACAGGGGGCCTACGAGCAGTACTTC
cdr3_length: 14; j_call: TRBJ2-1; d_call: TRBD2; v_call: TRBV5-5; clone_size: .; cdr3_aa: CASSLAAGDNEQFF; cdr3_nt: TGTGCCAGCAGCTTGGCCGCGGGAGACAATGAGCAGTTCTTC
cdr3_length: 13; j_call: TRBJ2-3; d_call: .; v_call: TRBV29-1; clone_size: many; cdr3_aa: CSVERSATDTQYF; cdr3_nt: TGCAGCGTTGAAAGGAGTGCCACAGATACGCAGTATTTT
cdr3_length: 15; j_call: TRBJ2-1; d_call: .; v_call: TRBV14; clone_size: few; cdr3_aa: CASSRRGSSYNEQFF; cdr3_nt: TGTGCCAGCAGCCGGAGGGGAAGCTCCTACAATGAGCAGTTCTTC
cdr3_length: 15; j_call: TRBJ2-5; d_call: TRBD1; v_call: TRBV2; clone_size: .; cdr3_aa: CASRATGTEKETQYF; cdr3_nt: TGTGCCAGCAGAGCGACCGGGACAGAGAAAGAGACCCAGTACTTC
cdr3_length: 15; j_call: TRBJ2-7; d_call: .; v_call: TRBV4-1; clone_size: few; cdr3_aa: CASRNRNLAVYEQYF; cdr3_nt: TGCGCCAGCAGAAACAGGAACCTGGCCGTCTACGAGCAGTACTTC
cdr3_length: 18; j_call: TRBJ2-3; d_call: .; v_call: TRBV7-3; clone_size: .; cdr3_aa: CASSLQGSSRLFTDTQYF; cdr3_nt: TGTGCCAGCAGCTTACAAGGGTCTAGCCGGTTATTCACAGATACGCAGTATTTT
cdr3_length: 15; j_call: TRBJ2-3; d_call: .; v_call: TRBV13; clone_size: few; cdr3_aa: CASSLEGIRADTQYF; cdr3_nt: TGTGCCAGCAGCTTAGAGGGGATTCGCGCAGATACGCAGTATTTT
cdr3_length: 15; j_call: TRBJ1-6; d_call: .; v_call: TRBV9; clone_size: .; cdr3_aa: CASSADSHYNSPLHF; cdr3_nt: TGTGCCAGCAGCGCTGACAGTCATTATAATTCACCCCTCCACTTT
cdr3_length: 17; j_call: TRBJ2-5; d_call: TRBD1; v_call: TRBV9; clone_size: .; cdr3_aa: CASSGHRGRRNQETQYF; cdr3_nt: TGTGCCAGCAGCGGACACAGGGGCCGCCGAAATCAAGAGACCCAGTACTTC
cdr3_length: 14; j_call: TRBJ2-2; d_call: TRBD1; v_call: TRBV28; clone_size: .; cdr3_aa: CASSPPDRAGELFF; cdr3_nt: TGTGCCAGCAGCCCCCCGGACAGGGCCGGGGAGCTGTTTTTT
cdr3_length: 12; j_call: TRBJ2-7; d_call: TRBD2; v_call: TRBV2; clone_size: many; cdr3_aa: CACRLAGYEQYF; cdr3_nt: TGTGCCTGCCGACTAGCGGGATACGAGCAGTACTTC
cdr3_length: 14; j_call: TRBJ1-3; d_call: .; v_call: TRBV30; clone_size: .; cdr3_aa: CAWSKGSSGNTIYF; cdr3_nt: TGTGCCTGGAGTAAAGGGAGCTCTGGAAACACCATATATTTT
cdr3_length: 15; j_call: TRBJ2-1; d_call: TRBD2; v_call: TRBV7-9; clone_size: .; cdr3_aa: CASSQRTRAVGEQFF; cdr3_nt: TGTGCCAGCAGCCAAAGGACTAGGGCCGTCGGTGAGCAGTTCTTC
cdr3_length: 16; j_call: TRBJ1-6; d_call: TRBD1; v_call: TRBV28; clone_size: few; cdr3_aa: CASSPQGQARDSPLHF; cdr3_nt: TGTGCCAGCAGCCCGCAGGGACAGGCTCGGGATTCACCCCTCCACTTT
cdr3_length: 12; j_call: TRBJ1-2; d_call: .; v_call: TRBV29-1; clone_size: .; cdr3_aa: CSVERGSYGYTF; cdr3_nt: TGCAGCGTTGAGCGGGGTAGCTATGGCTACACCTTC
cdr3_length: 14; j_call: TRBJ1-2; d_call: .; v_call: TRBV28; clone_size: .; cdr3_aa: CASSLRREAYGYTF; cdr3_nt: TGTGCCAGCAGTTTAAGGCGGGAGGCCTATGGCTACACCTTC
cdr3_length: 11; j_call: TRBJ2-3; d_call: .; v_call: TRBV20-1; clone_size: .; cdr3_aa: CSWRATDTQYF; cdr3_nt: TGCAGTTGGCGGGCCACAGATACGCAGTATTTT